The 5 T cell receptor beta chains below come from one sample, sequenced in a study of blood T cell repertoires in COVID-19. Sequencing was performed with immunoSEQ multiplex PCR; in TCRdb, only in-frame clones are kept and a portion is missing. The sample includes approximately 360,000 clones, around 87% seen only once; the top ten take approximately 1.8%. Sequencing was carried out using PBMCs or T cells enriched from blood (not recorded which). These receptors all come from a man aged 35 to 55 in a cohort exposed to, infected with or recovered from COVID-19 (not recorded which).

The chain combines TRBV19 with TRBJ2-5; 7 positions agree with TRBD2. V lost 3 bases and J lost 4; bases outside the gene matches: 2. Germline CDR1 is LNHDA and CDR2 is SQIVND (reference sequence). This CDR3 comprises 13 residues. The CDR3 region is CASSIAGAETQYF. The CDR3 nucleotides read TGTGCCAGTAGTATTGCGGGAGCAGAGACCCAGTACTTC.

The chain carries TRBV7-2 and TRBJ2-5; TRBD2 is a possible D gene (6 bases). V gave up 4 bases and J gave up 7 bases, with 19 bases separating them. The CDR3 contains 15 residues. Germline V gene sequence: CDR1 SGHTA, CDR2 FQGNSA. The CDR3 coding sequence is TGTGCCAGCAGCTCGACGAGACTAGTGGCGATGACCCAGTACTTC. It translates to CASSSTRLVAMTQYF.

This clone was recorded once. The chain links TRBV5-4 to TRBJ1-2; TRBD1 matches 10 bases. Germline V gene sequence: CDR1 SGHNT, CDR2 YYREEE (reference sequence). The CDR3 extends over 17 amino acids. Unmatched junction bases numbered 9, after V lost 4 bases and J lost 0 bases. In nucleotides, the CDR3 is TGTGCCAGCAGCCCCCAGACAGGGGGCCCTGCTAACTATGGCTACACCTTC. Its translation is CASSPQTGGPANYGYTF.

The CDR3 nucleotides read TGTGCCAGCAGCCAAGAAGTATCGGGACAGAGCTATGGCTACACCTTC. It yields the protein CASSQEVSGQSYGYTF. This rearrangement joins TRBV3-1 (or the pseudogene TRBV3-2) to TRBJ1-2, with 7 bases that match TRBD1. After removal of 0 bases from V and 4 bases from J, the junction contained 8 bases not matched to a gene. The germline V gene has CDR1 LGHDT and CDR2 YNNKEL (reference sequence). CDR3 size: 16 residues.

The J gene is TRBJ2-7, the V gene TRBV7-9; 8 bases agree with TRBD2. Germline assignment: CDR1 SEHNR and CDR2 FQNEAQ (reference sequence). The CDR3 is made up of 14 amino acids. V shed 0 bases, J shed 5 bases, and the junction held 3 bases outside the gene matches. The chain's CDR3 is CASSLASGTHEQYF. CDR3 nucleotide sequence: TGTGCCAGCAGCTTAGCTAGCGGGACCCACGAGCAGTACTTC.